This T cell receptor (beta chain) stems from a study of blood T cell repertoires in COVID-19. Study as a whole: Samples of COVID-19 (acute and convalescent) were obtained from the United States, Italy and Spain.

Cohorts were based on clinical histories the participants reported. The length of the CDR3 is 12 residues. Generated by immunoSEQ multiplex PCR, the TCRdb table keeps only in-frame clones and is missing some. This table has about 280,000 clones, roughly 80% appearing once. This receptor was taken from a middle-aged man who had been exposed to COVID-19. The chain has TRBV21-1 and TRBJ1-2; the D call TRBD1 from the table was never checked on the DNA. TRBV21-1 counts as a pseudogene. The sequenced material came from PBMCs or T cells enriched from blood (not recorded which). For the CDR3, the DNA is TGTGCCAGCGGAAGAGGGGGATTCGGGTACACCTTC. Protein: CASGRGGFGYTF.